The next 22 T cell receptor beta chains were all read from a single sample in a study of T cells in Graves' hyperthyroidism and ophthalmopathy. There were TCR beta CDR3 regions amplified from RNA transcripts. TCR CDR3 underwent first-round RT-PCR with the HTBI primer set. MiXCR was run by TCRdb on the multiplex PCR reads, yielding one entry per CDR3 protein. The repertoire consists of about 480,000 distinct CDR3 sequences, with roughly 25% occurring once and the leading ten covering approximately 10%. Material: blood. These receptors all stem from a woman in her thirties with Graves' ophthalmopathy.

This clonotype was counted only a few times. A much larger clone lies one base from this, so it may be a read error. This chain's CDR3 is CASSPWTSGQETQYF. In DNA, the CDR3 is TGTGCCAGCAGCCCCTGGACTAGCGGACAAGAGACCCAGTACTTC. The chain links TRBV7-2 to TRBJ2-5, with TRBD2 matching 10 bases. The junction had 5 bases not matched to a gene; V was cut back by 5 bases and J by 2 bases. The CDR3 length is 15 residues. Germline V lookup: CDR1 SGHTA, CDR2 FQGNSA.

This clonotype was observed at least ten times. The chain has TRBV5-5 and TRBJ1-5, with 8 bases that match TRBD1. This CDR3 is built from 16 residues. Germline CDR1 is SGHKS and CDR2 is YYEKEE (reference sequence). J was trimmed by 2 bases and V by 5 bases; bases with no gene match: 9. DNA for the CDR3: TGTGCCAGCAGACAAACAGGGGGGTCTGGCAATCAGCCCCAGCATTTT. This gives the protein CASRQTGGSGNQPQHF. The full variable domain, completed using reference TRBV5-5 and TRBJ1-5, is DAGVTQSPTHLIKTRGQQVTLRCSPISGHKSVSWYQQVLGQGPQFIFQYYEKEERGRGNFPDRFSARQFPNYSSELNVNALLLGDSALYLCASRQTGGSGNQPQHFGDGTRLSIL.

This clonotype was seen ten or more times. The chain couples TRBV7-9 to TRBJ1-2; 11 nucleotides line up with TRBD1. The ends lost 5 bases at V and 4 bases at J; junction bases unmatched: 3. CDR3 length equals 14 residues. Germline loops: CDR1 SEHNR, CDR2 FQNEAQ (reference sequence). The CDR3 region has the DNA TGTGCCAGCAGCCCCGGGACAGGGGGCTATGGCTACACCTTC. Its translation: CASSPGTGGYGYTF.

The chain couples TRBV6-5 to TRBJ2-7; D is unresolved. The CDR3 has 11 residues. Per the germline V gene, CDR1 is MNHEY and CDR2 is SVGAGI. The V gene lost 2 bases and the J gene lost 12 bases, with 11 bases spanning the gap. As DNA, the CDR3 is TGTGCCAGCAGTTACGGTGGTCCCCTGTACTTC. Translating it yields CASSYGGPLYF.

Only a few counts were recorded for this clonotype. This may come from a read error, since a much larger clone is one base off. This chain uses TRBV10-1 with TRBJ2-5; 7 positions agree with TRBD2. Germline assignment: CDR1 WNHNN and CDR2 SYGVQD (reference sequence). CDR3 length equals 15 residues. V lost 4 bases, J lost 2 bases, and 7 bases stayed unmatched. The CDR3 reads CASSGGTIGQETQYF. CDR3 DNA sequence: TGCGCCAGCAGTGGCGGGACTATCGGACAAGAGACCCAGTACTTC.

This clonotype was observed many times. This chain uses TRBV28 with TRBJ2-7; D is unclear. CDR3 length: 11 residues. Looked up from germline, CDR1 is MDHEN and CDR2 is SYDVKM. Deletions cut 4 bases from V and 6 bases from J, with 7 bases between. In DNA form, the CDR3 reads TGTGCCAGCAGTTCGCCCCTCGAGCAGTACTTC. This gives the protein CASSSPLEQYF.

This clonotype has ten or more counts. The chain carries TRBV6-1 and TRBJ2-7; 9 nucleotides match TRBD1. This CDR3 has 15 amino acids. Trimming cost V 5 bases and J 4 bases; bases outside gene matches: 9. Per the germline V gene, CDR1 is MNHNS and CDR2 is SASEGT. The CDR3 region has the DNA TGTGCCAGCAGTCGGACGGGACAGGGATATTACGAGCAGTACTTC. It encodes CASSRTGQGYYEQYF.

Only a few counts were recorded for this clonotype. The gene calls are TRBV12-3 or TRBV12-4 and TRBJ2-2; 7 bases align to TRBD1. The J segment lost 4 bases and the V segment lost 8 bases, leaving 4 bases of the junction unmatched. The CDR3 consists of 13 residues. The CDR3 loop reads CASRDRSTGELFF. The CDR3 coding sequence is TGTGCCAGCCGGGACAGATCCACCGGGGAGCTGTTTTTT.

Many counts were recorded for this clonotype. The genes are TRBV19 and TRBJ2-5, with D possibly being TRBD1 (6 bases). The germline CDR1 and CDR2 sequences are LNHDA and SQIVND (reference sequence). The CDR3 has 13 amino acids. Between the trimmed V and J ends, which lost 7 bases and 3 bases, there was a span of 12 bases. Here the CDR3 reads CASTGQPKETQYF. CDR3 nucleotide sequence: TGTGCCAGTACTGGACAGCCTAAAGAGACCCAGTACTTC.

The gene calls are TRBV24-1 and TRBJ2-5; D is perhaps TRBD1 (5 bases). In germline, CDR1 is KGHDR, CDR2 SFDVKD. V lost 4 bases, J lost 7 bases, and 21 bases lay in between. This CDR3 spans 16 amino acids. CDR3 in amino acids: CATSETAGSNKGTQYF. The DNA for the CDR3 is TGTGCCACCAGTGAGACCGCAGGGTCCAATAAAGGGACCCAGTACTTC.

The CDR3 region has the DNA TGTGCCAGCAGTGAGACAGAGCTCTACGAGCAGTACTTC. Protein sequence: CASSETELYEQYF. The chain couples TRBV6-2 or TRBV6-3 to TRBJ2-7; D perhaps matches TRBD1 (5 bases). This CDR3 region has 13 residues. The V and J ends lost 5 bases and 3 bases respectively, with 11 bases between them. Per germline, CDR1 MNHEY and CDR2 SVGEGT.

This clonotype was observed at least ten times. The chain uses TRBV12-3 or TRBV12-4 and TRBJ1-1; D unresolved. The CDR3 runs to 12 residues. V gave up 10 bases and J gave up 1 base, with 10 bases separating them. CDR3: CATLSWNTEAFF. Written as DNA, the CDR3 is TGTGCCACCCTCAGTTGGAACACTGAAGCTTTCTTT.

This chain uses TRBV4-1 with TRBJ2-5; no definite D call. There are 14 residues in the CDR3. Germline V CDR1 and CDR2: MGHRA, YSYEKL. V was shortened by 1 base and J by 1 base, with 7 bases between the two germline ends. The CDR3 region is CASSQVLSQETQYF. As DNA, the CDR3 is TGCGCCAGCAGCCAAGTTCTGTCCCAAGAGACCCAGTACTTC.

Concerning this clonotype itself: A much larger clonotype is one base distant, so this may be a read error. This chain links TRBV5-1 with TRBJ2-7; 8 nucleotides match TRBD1. The CDR3 runs 16 residues. With 4 bases clipped from V and 7 bases from J, the junction kept 16 bases outside the gene matches. Germline V gives CDR1 SGHRS, CDR2 YFSETQ. CDR3 sequence (DNA): TGCGCCAGCAGCGACGTCGCCGCAGGGGGCTTGGGGGAGCAGTACTTC. Its translation: CASSDVAAGGLGEQYF. The variable domain in full, with the rest retrieved from reference TRBV5-1 and TRBJ2-7, is KAGVTQTPRYLIKTRGQQVTLSCSPISGHRSVSWYQQTPGQGLQFLFEYFSETQRNKGNFPGRFSGRQFSNSRSEMNVSTLELGDSALYLCASSDVAAGGLGEQYFGPGTRLTVT.

This clonotype was recorded many times. The genes are TRBV6-2 or TRBV6-3 and TRBJ1-2; the D gene is possibly TRBD1 (6 bases). This CDR3 has 14 residues. The germline V gene has CDR1 MNHEY and CDR2 SVGEGT. The V end lost 2 bases, the J end lost 2 bases, and 9 bases lay between the germline ends. The CDR3 here is CASSYQDRNYGYTF. In nucleotides, the CDR3 is TGTGCCAGCAGTTACCAGGACAGAAACTATGGCTACACCTTC.

The chain employs TRBV20-1 and TRBJ1-2; 7 positions agree with TRBD1. V lost 4 bases and J lost 6; bases outside the gene matches: 11. From germline, CDR1 is DFQATT and CDR2 SNEGSKA (reference sequence). The CDR3 totals 14 residues. The CDR3 bases are TGCAGTGCTATCCCAGACAGGGATCGGAATGGCTACACCTTC. This gives the protein CSAIPDRDRNGYTF.

The sample holds many counts of this clonotype. The chain has TRBV6-5 and TRBJ2-7, with D possibly TRBD1 on 6 matching bases. The germline V gene encodes CDR1 MNHEY and CDR2 SVGAGI. This CDR3 spans 15 amino acids. Trimming shortened V by 0 bases and J by 4 bases, and 13 bases separated the two germline ends. CDR3 in amino acids: CASSYSTTGSYEQYF. DNA of the CDR3: TGTGCCAGCAGTTACTCGACTACAGGGTCGTACGAGCAGTACTTC.

This clonotype appeared a few times. This chain links TRBV7-3 with TRBJ1-2, with 7 bases aligning to TRBD1. Looked up from germline, CDR1 is SGHTA and CDR2 is FQGTGA. The CDR3 contains 16 residues. Trimming cost V 0 bases and J 4 bases; bases outside gene matches: 8. CDR3 sequence: CASSLTGGGAVYGYTF. In DNA form, the CDR3 reads TGTGCCAGCAGCTTAACTGGAGGGGGCGCGGTCTATGGCTACACCTTC.

This clonotype was seen a few times. The chain couples TRBV6-1 to TRBJ2-1; D is unclear. The CDR3 extends over 15 amino acids. Germline values: CDR1 MNHNS, CDR2 SASEGT. V lost 8 bases to trimming and J lost 5 bases, with 19 bases between them. CDR3 sequence reads: CASSTLREVNNEQFF. The CDR3 nucleotides are TGTGCCAGCTCGACCCTAAGAGAGGTTAACAATGAGCAGTTCTTC.

This clonotype was detected ten times or more. V gene TRBV10-3 combines with J gene TRBJ2-5, with 7 bases identical to TRBD1. The CDR3 length is 13 residues. J gave up 3 bases and V 4 bases, and 2 bases lay outside the gene matches. The germline gives CDR1 ENHRY, CDR2 SYGVKD. The CDR3 nucleotides read TGTGCCATCAGTGTGACAGGGAAAGAGACCCAGTACTTC. Translated: CAISVTGKETQYF.

There are many counts of this clonotype. J is TRBJ2-2 and V is TRBV5-1; 11 bases are shared with TRBD2. CDR3 length: 17 residues. The germline CDR1 and CDR2 sequences are SGHRS and YFSETQ. V shed 1 base, J shed 4 bases, and the junction held 6 bases outside the gene matches. CDR3 nucleotides: TGCGCCAGCAGCTTGTCTAGCGGGGGGTCATTCACCGGGGAGCTGTTTTTT. It is translated as CASSLSSGGSFTGELFF.

This clonotype was observed many times. The chain couples TRBV19 to TRBJ1-5; 7 nucleotides agree with TRBD1. There are 14 residues in the CDR3. Germline V lookup: CDR1 LNHDA, CDR2 SQIVND (reference sequence). With 7 bases clipped from V and 3 bases from J, the junction kept 6 bases outside the gene matches. CDR3 loop: CASNQQGINQPQHF. CDR3 nucleotides: TGTGCCAGTAACCAACAGGGGATCAATCAGCCCCAGCATTTT.